The clone carrying this T cell receptor beta chain was observed many times. The antigen remains undetermined. Template switching (which added a universal primer site) was used, and cDNA carried unique molecular identifiers. MiXCR, applied by TCRdb to the 5' RACE reads, yields one record per CDR3 protein. The sample has under 250,000 distinct CDR3 sequences; about 7.5% are singletons. The sample comes from a study of identical twins. Study-level findings and limits: Less excess twin sharing appeared in beta out-of-frame sequences.

V shed 6 bases, J shed 10 bases, and the junction held 10 bases outside the gene matches. This CDR3 contains 15 residues. Germline values: CDR1 MDHEN, CDR2 SYDVKM. This same sample was also taken into another study, of yellow fever vaccine responses in identical twins.

This sequence joins TRBV28 and TRBJ2-1; 12 nucleotides line up with TRBD2. The receptor comes from a woman between 18 and 29 years old in good health. Material: CD8+ T cells sorted from blood. The CDR3 protein is CASSLALAGGVEQFF. The CDR3 coding sequence is TGTGCCAGCAGCTTGGCACTAGCGGGAGGAGTGGAGCAGTTCTTC. Full variable domain (outside the CDR3, taken from reference TRBV28 and TRBJ2-1): DVKVTQSSRYLVKRTGEKVFLECVQDMDHENMFWYRQDPGLGLRLIYFSYDVKMKEKGDIPEGYSVSREKKERFSLILESASTNQTSMYLCASSLALAGGVEQFFGPGTRLTVL.